These T cell receptor beta chains were read from a single sample in a study of OX40 agonist ivuxolimab in advanced cancers. Sequencing was performed with immunoSEQ multiplex PCR; in TCRdb, only in-frame clones are kept and a portion is missing. The sample lists roughly 28,000 clones, 79% occurring once. The starting material was CD4+ or CD8+ T cells sorted from blood, obtained in a trial of the OX40 agonist ivuxolimab. These TCRs come from an adult with an advanced solid tumor such as melanoma, head and neck, liver or kidney cancer. Each CDR3 is given without its conserved first and last residue. The D gene is left open where the match is weak.

J,length,V,D,CDR3
TRBJ1-6,12,TRBV2,-,ASSVGRASSPLH
TRBJ1-1,13,TRBV7-9,-,ASKPRGGGNTEAF
TRBJ1-5,18,TRBV21-1,-,ASSKFLSKEFRRGNQPQH
TRBJ2-7,9,TRBV6-6,-,ASRAGYEQY
TRBJ2-7,15,TRBV7-9,-,ASSLGRLGQGKYEQY
TRBJ2-7,12,TRBV5-1,TRBD1,ASSGVGTGHFTY
TRBJ2-1,11,TRBV19,-,ASSITRESEQF
TRBJ1-1,11,TRBV10-1,-,ASSDQQNTEAF
TRBJ1-1,13,TRBV19,TRBD1,ASSIPGQQNTEAF
TRBJ1-1,12,TRBV10-3,-,AISGQGAGTEAF
TRBJ1-2,15,TRBV5-5,TRBD1,ASSLLLRTGVERGYT
TRBJ1-3,11,TRBV19,-,ASSIWSSNTIY
TRBJ1-3,12,TRBV2,-,ASSGAISGNTIY
TRBJ2-5,10,TRBV30,-,AWSVIGETQY